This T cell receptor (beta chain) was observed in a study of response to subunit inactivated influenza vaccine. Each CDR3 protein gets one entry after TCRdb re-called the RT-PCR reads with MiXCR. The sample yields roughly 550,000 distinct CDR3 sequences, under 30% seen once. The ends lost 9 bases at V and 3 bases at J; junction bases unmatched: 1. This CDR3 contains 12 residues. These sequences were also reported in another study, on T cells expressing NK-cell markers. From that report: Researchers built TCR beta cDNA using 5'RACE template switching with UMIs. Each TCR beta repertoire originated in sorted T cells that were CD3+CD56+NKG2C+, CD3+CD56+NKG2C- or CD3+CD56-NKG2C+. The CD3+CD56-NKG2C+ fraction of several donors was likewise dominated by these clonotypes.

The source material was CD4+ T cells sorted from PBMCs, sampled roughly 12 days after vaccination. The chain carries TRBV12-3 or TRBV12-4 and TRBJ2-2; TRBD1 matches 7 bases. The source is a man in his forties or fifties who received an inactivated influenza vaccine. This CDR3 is CASTGDTGELFF. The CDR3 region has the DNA TGTGCCAGTACAGGGGACACCGGGGAGCTGTTTTTT.